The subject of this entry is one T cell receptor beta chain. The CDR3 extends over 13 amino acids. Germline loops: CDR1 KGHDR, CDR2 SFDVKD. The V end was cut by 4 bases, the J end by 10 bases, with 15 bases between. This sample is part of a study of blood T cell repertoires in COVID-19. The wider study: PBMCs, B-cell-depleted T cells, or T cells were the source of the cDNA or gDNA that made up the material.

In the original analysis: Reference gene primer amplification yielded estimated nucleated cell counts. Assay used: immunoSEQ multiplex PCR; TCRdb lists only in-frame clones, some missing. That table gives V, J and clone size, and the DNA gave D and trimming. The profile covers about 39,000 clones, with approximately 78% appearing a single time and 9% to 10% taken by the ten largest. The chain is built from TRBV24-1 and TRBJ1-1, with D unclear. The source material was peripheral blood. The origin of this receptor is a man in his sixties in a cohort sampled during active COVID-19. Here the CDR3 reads CATSDHTNGGAFF. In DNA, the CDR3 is TGTGCCACCAGTGACCACACTAACGGCGGAGCTTTCTTT.